A single sample gave rise to the 12 T cell receptor beta chains below, sequenced in a study of cytomegalovirus exposure and HLA in healthy donors. TCRdb keeps only in-frame clones here, not all; method: immunoSEQ multiplex PCR. The sample carries about 350,000 clones, about 85% recorded once. Sequencing input: PBMCs. These receptors came from a woman in her thirties in good health and CMV-seropositive.

The J gene is TRBJ2-5, the V gene TRBV15; perhaps TRBD2 as D (5 bases). The CDR3 is made up of 16 amino acids. The germline V gene encodes CDR1 LNHNV and CDR2 YYDKDF (reference sequence). Trimming shortened V by 1 base and J by 2 bases, and 14 bases separated the two germline ends. CDR3 sequence: CATSRAGNRVQETQYF. The CDR3 DNA is TGTGCCACCAGCAGAGCGGGGAACCGAGTTCAAGAGACCCAGTACTTC.

The rearrangement links TRBV28 to TRBJ2-7; a possible D gene is TRBD2 (7 bases). CDR1 and CDR2 from the germline V gene are MDHEN and SYDVKM. This CDR3 contains 14 residues. V lost 3 bases to trimming and J lost 5 bases, with 14 bases between them. The CDR3 DNA follows: TGTGCCAGCAGTTTTCGGGGGGCCGGAAACGAGCAGTACTTC. The encoded protein is CASSFRGAGNEQYF.

The chain uses TRBV7-7 and TRBJ2-5; D is ambiguous. The CDR3 is 12 amino acids. The germline CDR1 and CDR2 sequences are SSHAT and FNYEAQ (reference sequence). V was cut by 5 bases and J by 4 bases, with 8 bases left in between. CDR3 sequence (DNA): TGTGCCAGCAGCGTGGGCGGAGAGACCCAGTACTTC. Amino acid sequence: CASSVGGETQYF.

The chain combines TRBV19 with TRBJ2-7; 9 nucleotides align to TRBD2. J gave up 2 bases and V 6 bases, and 8 bases lay outside the gene matches. The CDR3 has 15 amino acids. Germline-derived CDR1 and CDR2 are LNHDA and SQIVND (reference sequence). The CDR3 DNA sequence: TGTGCCAGTAGCCTCACTAGCGGGTCCACCTACGAGCAGTACTTC. Its protein is CASSLTSGSTYEQYF.

This clone appeared once. J is TRBJ2-5 and V is TRBV2; no reliable D call. This CDR3 spans 16 amino acids. Trimming pared 3 bases from V and 2 bases from J, leaving 16 bases between. CDR1 is SNHLY, CDR2 FYNNEI, per germline. DNA of the CDR3: TGTGCCAGCAGTGACCGTGCCCAGGCGGTTCAAGAGACCCAGTACTTC. Protein: CASSDRAQAVQETQYF.

This clone was counted a single time. The chain is built from TRBV27 and TRBJ2-7; D is undetermined. V dropped 4 bases and J dropped 2 bases, with 9 bases sitting between them. The CDR3 loop spans 13 amino acids. Per the germline V gene, CDR1 is MNHEY and CDR2 is SMNVEV (reference sequence). As DNA, the CDR3 is TGTGCCAGCAGTTCAGGCAGCACCTACGAGCAGTACTTC. Its protein product is CASSSGSTYEQYF.

CDR3 DNA: TGTGCCAGCAGCTTTAGCGGGAACACCGGGGAGCTGTTTTTT. It codes for CASSFSGNTGELFF. The chain employs TRBV9 and TRBJ2-2, with a possible D match to TRBD2 (6 bases). Germline CDR1 reads SGDLS; CDR2 reads YYNGEE. This CDR3 comprises 14 residues. The V end was cut by 4 bases, the J end by 1 base, with 8 bases between.

The chain links TRBV9 to TRBJ1-2; tentative D call: TRBD1 (5 bases). Germline V gene data show CDR1 as SGDLS and CDR2 as YYNGEE. The CDR3 sequence is 13 residues long. Trimming shortened V by 6 bases and J by 0 bases, and 9 bases separated the two germline ends. The CDR3 spells CASKSGPNYGYTF. The CDR3 DNA sequence: TGTGCCAGCAAATCGGGACCTAACTATGGCTACACCTTC. The complete variable domain, with remaining parts taken from reference TRBV9 and TRBJ1-2, reads DSGVTQTPKHLITATGQRVTLRCSPRSGDLSVYWYQQSLDQGLQFLIQYYNGEERAKGNILERFSAQQFPDLHSELNLSSLELGDSALYFCASKSGPNYGYTFGSGTRLTVV.

The rearrangement uses TRBV30 and TRBJ1-2; D is unresolved. Germline lookup yields CDR1 GTSNPN and CDR2 SVGIG (reference sequence). Trimming removed 4 bases at V and 8 bases at J, with 20 bases between. The CDR3 spans 14 residues. The CDR3 DNA is TGTGCCTGGACCCCCCCGGGGTGGGGTAAGGGCTACACCTTC. This gives the protein CAWTPPGWGKGYTF. The complete variable domain, with remaining parts taken from reference TRBV30 and TRBJ1-2, reads SQTIHQWPATLVQPVGSPLSLECTVEGTSNPNLYWYRQAAGRGLQLLFYSVGIGQISSEVPQNLSASRPQDRQFILSSKKLLLSDSGFYLCAWTPPGWGKGYTFGSGTRLTVV.

The chain joins TRBV25-1 to TRBJ2-1; 9 bases agree with TRBD2. Germline V gene data show CDR1 as MGHDK and CDR2 as SYGVNS. The V and J ends lost 7 bases and 9 bases, in that order; junction bases with no gene match: 13. The length of the CDR3 is 15 residues. The CDR3 protein is CASTTGTSRGTEQFF. Here the CDR3 DNA reads TGTGCCAGCACAACCGGGACTAGCCGGGGGACTGAGCAGTTCTTC.

J is TRBJ2-3 and V is TRBV11-2; 10 bases match TRBD1. The CDR3 length is 14 residues. In germline, CDR1 is SGHAT, CDR2 FQNNGV. The junction had 2 bases not matched to a gene; V was cut back by 4 bases and J by 4 bases. The CDR3 bases are TGTGCCAGCAGCTACGGGACAGGGGCAGATACGCAGTATTTT. This gives the protein CASSYGTGADTQYF.

In regard to this clone: The sample contains more than one DNA sequence encoding this CDR3. The rearrangement uses TRBV13 and TRBJ1-1; D call uncertain. This CDR3 comprises 12 residues. Trimming removed 0 bases from V and 5 bases from J, with 4 bases in between. Germline-derived CDR1 and CDR2 are PRHDT and FYEKMQ (reference sequence). The CDR3 DNA reads TGTGCCAGCAGCTTAGGGAGAACTGAAGCTTTCTTT. Translation: CASSLGRTEAFF.